This T cell receptor beta chain is from a study of T cells in tumors after PD-1 blockade. Whole-study context: A subset received ongoing vismodegib 150 mg daily alongside anti-PD-1 therapy.

Clones were sequenced by immunoSEQ multiplex PCR, and TCRdb holds only the in-frame ones, with some missing. Here the sample spans more than 6,500 clones, approximately 67% being singletons. Study-level points and caveats: After therapy, most expanded exhausted CD8+ clones were absent pre-treatment, suggesting clonal replacement.

The CDR3 has 13 residues. Notes on this clone: Its antigen is unidentified.

The specimen comprised tumor tissue, sampled after anti-PD-1 treatment. The chain combines TRBV21-1 with TRBJ1-6. TRBV21-1 is a pseudogene locus. The TCR was taken from a human donor with basal cell carcinoma. The CDR3 DNA reads as TGTGCCAGCACAACCACCCGTAATTCACCCCTCCACTTT. As protein: CASTTTRNSPLHF.